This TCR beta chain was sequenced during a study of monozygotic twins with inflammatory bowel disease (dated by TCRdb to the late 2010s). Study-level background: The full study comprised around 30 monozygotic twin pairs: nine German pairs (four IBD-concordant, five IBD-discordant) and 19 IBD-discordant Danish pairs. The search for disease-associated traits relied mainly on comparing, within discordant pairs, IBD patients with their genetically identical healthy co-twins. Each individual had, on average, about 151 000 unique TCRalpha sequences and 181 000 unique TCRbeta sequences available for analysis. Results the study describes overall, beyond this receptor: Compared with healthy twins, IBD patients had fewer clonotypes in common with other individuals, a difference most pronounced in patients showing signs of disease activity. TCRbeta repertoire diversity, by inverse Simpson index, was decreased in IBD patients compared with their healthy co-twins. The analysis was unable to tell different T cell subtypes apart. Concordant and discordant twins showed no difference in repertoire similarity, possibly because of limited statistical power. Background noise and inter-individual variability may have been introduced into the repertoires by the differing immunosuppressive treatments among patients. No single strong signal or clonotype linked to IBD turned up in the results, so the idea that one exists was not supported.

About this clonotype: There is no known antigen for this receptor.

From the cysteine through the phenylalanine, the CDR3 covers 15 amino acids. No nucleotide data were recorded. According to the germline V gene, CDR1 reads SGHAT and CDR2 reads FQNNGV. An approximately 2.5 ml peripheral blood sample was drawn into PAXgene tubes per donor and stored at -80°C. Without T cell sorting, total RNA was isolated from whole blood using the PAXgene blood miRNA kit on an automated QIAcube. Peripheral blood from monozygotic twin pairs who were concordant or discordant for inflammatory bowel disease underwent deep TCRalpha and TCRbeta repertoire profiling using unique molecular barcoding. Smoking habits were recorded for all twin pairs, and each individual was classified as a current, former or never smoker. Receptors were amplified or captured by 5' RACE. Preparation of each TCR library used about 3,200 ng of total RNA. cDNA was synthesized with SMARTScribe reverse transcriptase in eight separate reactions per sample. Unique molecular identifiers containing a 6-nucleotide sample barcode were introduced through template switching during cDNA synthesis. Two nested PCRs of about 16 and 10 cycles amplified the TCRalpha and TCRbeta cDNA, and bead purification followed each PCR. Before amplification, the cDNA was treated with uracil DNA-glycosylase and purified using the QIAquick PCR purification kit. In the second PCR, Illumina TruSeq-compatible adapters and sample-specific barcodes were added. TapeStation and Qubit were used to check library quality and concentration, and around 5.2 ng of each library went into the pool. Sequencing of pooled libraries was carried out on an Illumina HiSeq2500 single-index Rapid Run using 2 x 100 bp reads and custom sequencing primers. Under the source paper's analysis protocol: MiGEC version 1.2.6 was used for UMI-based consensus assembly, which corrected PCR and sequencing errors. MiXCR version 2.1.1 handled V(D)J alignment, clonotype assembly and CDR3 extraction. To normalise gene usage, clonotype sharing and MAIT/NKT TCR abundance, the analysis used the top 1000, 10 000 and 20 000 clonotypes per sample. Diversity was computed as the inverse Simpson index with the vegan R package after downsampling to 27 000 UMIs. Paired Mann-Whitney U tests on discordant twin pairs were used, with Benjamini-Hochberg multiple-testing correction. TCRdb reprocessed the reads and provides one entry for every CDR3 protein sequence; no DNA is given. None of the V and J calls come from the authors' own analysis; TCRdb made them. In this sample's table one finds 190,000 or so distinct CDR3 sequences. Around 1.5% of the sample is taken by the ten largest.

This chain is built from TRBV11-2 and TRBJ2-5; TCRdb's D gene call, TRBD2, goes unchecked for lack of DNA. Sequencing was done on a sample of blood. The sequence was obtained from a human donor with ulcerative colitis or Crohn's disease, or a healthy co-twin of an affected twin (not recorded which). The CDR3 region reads CASNVAGGPQETQYF.